This T cell receptor beta chain was sequenced in a study of siplizumab effects on memory and regulatory T cells. Germline V gene sequence: CDR1 MNHNY, CDR2 SVGAGI (reference sequence). The CDR3 extends over 14 amino acids. V gave up 0 bases and J gave up 7 bases; unmatched junction bases: 4. Only in-frame clones appear in the TCRdb table, and some are missing; sequencing was by immunoSEQ multiplex PCR. The sample has 90,000 to 120,000 clones; 94% are singletons. Remarks on this clone: Its target is not known.

Findings and limits, study-wide: Apparently more diverse than memory cells, naive T cells also seemed major alloresponse contributors. Siplizumab produced a significant drop in alloreactive sequences attributable to unstimulated CD4+ memory cells.

This clonotype originated in a human donor in good health. Sequences were obtained from Tregs sorted from blood. The V and J genes are TRBV6-6 and TRBJ1-2; TRBD1 matches at 8 bases. The CDR3 protein is CASSYSQDRAGYTF. In DNA, the CDR3 is TGTGCCAGCAGTTACTCTCAGGACAGGGCTGGCTACACCTTC.